This T cell receptor beta chain was obtained from a study of blood T cells in healthy people across ages. This clonotype appeared once. What it recognizes is unknown. The second PCR ran roughly 6 to 11 cycles with a sample-barcoded 5' primer and J-beta primers. Each TCR beta cDNA got a 12-nucleotide random molecular identifier. One entry per CDR3 protein, called by TCRdb with MiXCR from the 5' RACE reads. The data show hundreds of thousands of distinct CDR3 sequences, with roughly 44% seen just once and about a fifth held by the top ten. Findings and limits, study-wide: Unsorted PBMC material precluded a definitive naive versus antigen-experienced comparison. Higher diversity, along with more naive CD4+ cells, distinguished long-lived donors from aged donors.

This CDR3 spans 14 amino acids. The germline gives CDR1 LNHNV, CDR2 YYDKDF (reference sequence). What was sequenced was blood. This chain links TRBV15 with TRBJ2-4; 8 bases map to TRBD1. The DNA end lines up better with TRBJ2-7; the J call may be wrong. This TCR derives from a man aged 55 to 70 in good health. CDR3 residues: CATSRDRGPCEQYF. In DNA form, the CDR3 reads TGTGCCACCAGCAGAGACAGGGGGCCCTGCGAGCAGTACTTC.